This entry lists 13 T cell receptor beta chains sequenced from one sample in a study of cytomegalovirus exposure and HLA in healthy donors. With 60 Vbeta and 13 Jbeta primers, the PCR was carried out. Sequencing used immunoSEQ multiplex PCR; TCRdb keeps in-frame clones, though not all of them. The sample consists of around 120,000 clones, roughly 80% of them appearing once. The sample was PBMCs. These receptors were collected from a man in his fifties or sixties in good health and CMV-seropositive.

This clone is a singleton in its sample. The chain employs TRBV28 and TRBJ2-1, with 12 positions matching TRBD2. V dropped 5 bases and J dropped 4; count of bases not matched to a gene: 6. The CDR3 is 16 amino acids. Germline lookup yields CDR1 MDHEN and CDR2 SYDVKM. CDR3 DNA sequence: TGTGCCAGCAGTACTCGACTAGCGGGAGATTACAATGAGCAGTTCTTC. This gives the protein CASSTRLAGDYNEQFF.

This chain connects TRBV2 to TRBJ2-3; 9 bases agree with TRBD2. CDR3 length equals 17 residues. Germline trimming cut 8 bases from V and 1 base from J; bases unmatched to any gene: 13. Germline CDR1 is SNHLY and CDR2 is FYNNEI. CDR3 bases: TGTGCCAGCTATAGCGGGAGTTATCCTACTGGCACAGATACGCAGTATTTT. As protein: CASYSGSYPTGTDTQYF.

CDR3 DNA sequence: TGTGCCAGCAGCCCCGGACATATGAACACTGAAGCTTTCTTT. As protein: CASSPGHMNTEAFF. The V and J genes are TRBV2 and TRBJ1-1, with D maybe TRBD1 (5 bases). This CDR3 has 14 residues. Per the germline V gene, CDR1 is SNHLY and CDR2 is FYNNEI. V was pared by 6 bases and J by 0 bases, with 11 bases between.

This clone was seen a handful of times. This chain uses TRBV5-1 with TRBJ1-2; tentatively, D is TRBD1 (5 bases). Trimming pared 2 bases from V and 4 bases from J, leaving 9 bases between. CDR1 is SGHRS, CDR2 YFSETQ, per germline. There are 13 residues in the CDR3. The CDR3 loop is CASSFQTVYGYTF. DNA for the CDR3: TGCGCCAGCAGCTTCCAGACAGTCTATGGCTACACCTTC.

The rearrangement uses TRBV10-2 and TRBJ1-1, with 9 positions matching TRBD1. The CDR3 runs to 14 residues. The trim removed 6 bases at V and 4 bases at J, leaving 6 bases unmatched. The germline V gene has CDR1 WSHSY and CDR2 SAAADI. DNA of the CDR3: TGCGCCAGCAGGAACAGGGGGCAGGTCACTGAAGCTTTCTTT. Translating it yields CASRNRGQVTEAFF.

As concerns this clone: The junction departs from the called germline gene at one end, perhaps through a read error. V is TRBV29-1 and J is TRBJ2-4; maybe TRBD2 (5 bases). The CDR3 sequence is 13 residues long. Germline CDR1 SQVTM, CDR2 ANQGSEA. CDR3 DNA sequence: TGCAGCGCCGGGAATGTAGCCAAAAACAGTCAGTACTTC. Residues: CSAGNVAKNSQYF.

This clone was found a few times. The rearrangement uses TRBV19 and TRBJ1-2, with a possible D match to TRBD1 (6 bases). The V gene's germline CDR1 is LNHDA and CDR2 SQIVND (reference sequence). This CDR3 spans 14 amino acids. V shed 7 bases and J shed 1 base, with 13 bases lying between them. The CDR3 DNA is TGTGCCAGTACCCCGGGCAGGGGTAACTATGGCTACACCTTC. Translation: CASTPGRGNYGYTF. Supplemented by reference TRBV19 and TRBJ1-2, the full variable domain reads DGGITQSPKYLFRKEGQNVTLSCEQNLNHDAMYWYRQDPGQGLRLIYYSQIVNDFQKGDIAEGYSVSREKKESFPLTVTSAQKNPTAFYLCASTPGRGNYGYTFGSGTRLTVV.

The chain joins TRBV11-2 to TRBJ2-2; TRBD2 aligns across 11 bases. Trimming removed 5 bases from V and 3 bases from J; junction bases left unmatched: 8. The CDR3 extends over 17 amino acids. Per germline, CDR1 SGHAT and CDR2 FQNNGV. CDR3 DNA sequence: TGTGCCAGCAGCCCACGACTAGCGGGACCCCACACCGGGGAGCTGTTTTTT. As protein: CASSPRLAGPHTGELFF.

This clone was found a few times. This CDR3 reads CASSLDLSYGYTF. The CDR3 DNA reads as TGTGCCAGCAGCTTAGACTTATCCTATGGCTACACCTTC. This rearrangement joins TRBV7-2 to TRBJ1-2; D gene unclear. Per the germline V gene, CDR1 is SGHTA and CDR2 is FQGNSA. The germline V and J ends were trimmed by 1 base and 4 bases, with 7 bases remaining between them. CDR3 size: 13 residues. Full variable domain (outside the CDR3, taken from reference TRBV7-2 and TRBJ1-2): GAGVSQSPSNKVTEKGKDVELRCDPISGHTALYWYRQSLGQGLEFLIYFQGNSAPDKSGLPSDRFSAERTGGSVSTLTIQRTQQEDSAVYLCASSLDLSYGYTFGSGTRLTVV.

This clone was seen more than once but under ten times. This chain's CDR3 is CAWRPTNNSPLHF. CDR3 bases: TGTGCCTGGAGGCCCACTAACAATTCACCCCTCCACTTT. V and J are TRBV30 and TRBJ1-6; unclear D gene. Germline CDR1 GTSNPN, CDR2 SVGIG (reference sequence). The CDR3 has 13 amino acids. V lost 3 bases to trimming and J lost 7 bases, with 10 bases between them.

This clone turned up a few times. The chain is built from TRBV6-4 and TRBJ2-1; TRBD1 aligns across 8 bases. CDR1 and CDR2 from the germline V gene are MRHNA and SNTAGT. The V segment lost 3 bases and the J segment 12 bases; nucleotides outside the gene matches: 7. This CDR3 contains 13 residues. CDR3 in DNA: TGTGCCAGCAGTGAGATGACAGGGGTTGGGCAGTTCTTC. This translates into CASSEMTGVGQFF.

The chain has TRBV18 and TRBJ2-4; D is perhaps TRBD1 (6 bases). The V and J ends lost 3 bases and 0 bases respectively, with 9 bases between them. Germline values: CDR1 KGHSH, CDR2 LQKENI. CDR3 length: 15 amino acids. The CDR3 is CASSPGAGAKNIQYF. The CDR3 DNA reads as TGTGCCAGCTCACCGGGGGCGGGAGCCAAAAACATTCAGTACTTC. The whole variable domain, filled in from reference TRBV18 and TRBJ2-4, reads NAGVMQNPRHLVRRRGQEARLRCSPMKGHSHVYWYRQLPEEGLKFMVYLQKENIIDESGMPKERFSAEFPKEGPSILRIQQVVRGDSAAYFCASSPGAGAKNIQYFGAGTRLSVL.

V is TRBV10-1 and J is TRBJ2-7; TRBD2 agrees at 10 bases. The CDR3 is 15 residues long. The V gene end was trimmed by 3 bases and the J gene end by 3 bases; junction bases not matched to a gene: 5. The germline gives CDR1 WNHNN, CDR2 SYGVQD (reference sequence). The CDR3 here is CASSDTSGAYYEQYF. The CDR3 coding sequence is TGCGCCAGCAGTGATACTAGCGGGGCCTACTACGAGCAGTACTTC.